This T cell receptor (beta chain) was documented in a study of OX40 agonist ivuxolimab in advanced cancers. Findings of the study overall: Both blood CD4+ and CD8+ T cells showed clonal growth by week 6 at 0.1 to 3.0 mg/kg.

As concerns this clone: Its target is unknown.

The CDR3 is made up of 15 amino acids. Germline trimming cut 5 bases from V and 0 bases from J; bases unmatched to any gene: 6. Germline V gives CDR1 SGHTA, CDR2 FQGNSA. Using immunoSEQ multiplex PCR, the repertoire was profiled, and TCRdb retains in-frame clones only, with some absent. The table lists around 67,000 clones, about 85% of them singletons. V and J are TRBV7-2 and TRBJ1-1; 7 bases match TRBD1. Specimen: CD4+ or CD8+ T cells sorted from blood, collected in a trial of the OX40 agonist ivuxolimab. The receptor's source is an adult with an advanced solid tumor such as melanoma, head and neck, liver or kidney cancer. CDR3 DNA sequence: TGTGCCAGCAGCGTTCAGGGGGGGATGAACACTGAAGCTTTCTTT. Its protein is CASSVQGGMNTEAFF.